The subject of this entry is one TCR beta chain. The antigen remains unidentified. This sample was included in a study of T cell repertoires in cytomegalovirus infection. The wider study: Indications of both CMV infection and matching HLA type were provided by public TCR beta signatures.

Germline values: CDR1 LGHNA, CDR2 YSLEER. This CDR3 has 18 amino acids. The trim removed 4 bases at V and 1 base at J, leaving 11 bases unmatched. Study-level points and caveats: Cumulative public TCR beta family frequency identified CMV carriers with the relevant HLA. HLA-C-restricted TCR beta clonotypes specific for CMV led the ex vivo response.

From the reads, TCRdb called clonotypes with MiXCR, one entry per CDR3 protein. The sample yields about 60,000 distinct CDR3 sequences, 25% to 40% seen once. This clonotype was obtained from a human donor in good health (CMV status not recorded). Some clones in this sample may be carry-over from other donors' samples. The material sequenced was PBMCs, sequenced either directly or after in vitro stimulation (not recorded which). The J gene is TRBJ2-3, the V gene TRBV4-3, with 10 positions matching TRBD2. The CDR3 DNA reads as TGCGCCAGCAGCCGCTTCAGTTCCGGGACTAGCGGCACAGATACGCAGTATTTT. Translating gives CASSRFSSGTSGTDTQYF.